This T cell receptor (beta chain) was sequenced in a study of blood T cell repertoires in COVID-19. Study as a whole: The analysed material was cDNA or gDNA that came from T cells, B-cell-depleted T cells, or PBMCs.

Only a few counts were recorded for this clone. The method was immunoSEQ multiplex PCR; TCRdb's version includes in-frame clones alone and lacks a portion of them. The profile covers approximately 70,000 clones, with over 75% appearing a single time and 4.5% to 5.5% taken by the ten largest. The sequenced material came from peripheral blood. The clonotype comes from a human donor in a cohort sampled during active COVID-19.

The CDR3 coding sequence is TGTGCCAGCAGCTTAAATTTCTGGACTAGACAAGAGACCCAGTACTTC. Translated: CASSLNFWTRQETQYF. The chain combines TRBV7-9 with TRBJ2-5, with 7 bases aligning to TRBD2. V lost 2 bases to trimming and J lost 2 bases; unmatched junction nucleotides: 8. Germline loops: CDR1 SEHNR, CDR2 FQNEAQ (reference sequence). This CDR3 spans 16 amino acids.